These 24 T cell receptor beta chains came from one sample sequenced in a study of post-analysis software for immune sequencing data. Every TCR beta cDNA library bore unique molecular identifiers. TCRdb reprocessed the PCR reads with MiXCR, giving one entry per CDR3 protein. The sample consists of roughly 870,000 distinct CDR3 sequences, approximately 53% of them appearing once. Their antigen targets remain unknown. Study-wide results and caveats: There were four or five TRBV segments more frequent in patients than controls, and TRBV5-6, TRBV5-1 and TRBV20-1 were among them.

Material: blood. Source of these receptors: a girl aged 5-17 years with multiple sclerosis.

The chain has TRBV4-1 and TRBJ1-1; D is undetermined. Germline V CDR1 and CDR2: MGHRA, YSYEKL. The CDR3 loop spans 15 amino acids. Trimming left V 1 base short and J 5 bases short, with 14 bases between. This CDR3 is CASSQGAGRRTEAFF. CDR3 in DNA: TGCGCCAGCAGCCAAGGGGCGGGGAGGAGAACTGAAGCTTTCTTT.

The V call is TRBV20-1, the J call TRBJ1-1, with D unclear. Between the trimmed V and J ends, which lost 1 base and 1 base, there was a span of 10 bases. The CDR3 is 14 amino acids. Germline values: CDR1 DFQATT, CDR2 SNEGSKA (reference sequence). The CDR3 loop is CSARVDNTNTEAFF. The DNA for the CDR3 is TGCAGTGCTAGAGTCGACAACACGAACACTGAAGCTTTCTTT.

The gene calls are TRBV27 and TRBJ1-2; 8 nucleotides match TRBD1. Germline trimming cut 3 bases from V and 5 bases from J; bases unmatched to any gene: 8. The CDR3 length is 15 residues. CDR1 and CDR2 (germline): MNHEY, SMNVEV (reference sequence). CDR3 in DNA: TGTGCCAGCAGTTTCCTCGGACAGGGTGTATATGGCTACACCTTC. Translated, it gives CASSFLGQGVYGYTF.

This rearrangement joins TRBV20-1 to TRBJ2-7, with 11 positions matching TRBD2. In germline, CDR1 is DFQATT, CDR2 SNEGSKA (reference sequence). The CDR3 covers 15 residues. The junction had 13 bases not matched to a gene; V was cut back by 8 bases and J by 4 bases. For the CDR3, the DNA is TGCAGTTTCTCATTGGGGCTAGCGGGGGGTTACGAGCAGTACTTC. It translates to CSFSLGLAGGYEQYF.

The chain couples TRBV7-6 to TRBJ2-1; tentatively, D is TRBD1 or TRBD2 (7 bases each). Trimming removed 3 bases at V and 7 bases at J, with 25 bases between. The CDR3 runs to 18 residues. Germline CDR1 and CDR2: SGHVS and FNYEAQ. The CDR3: CASSFHNTGEGTSNEQFF. The CDR3 DNA follows: TGTGCCAGCAGCTTCCATAACACAGGGGAGGGGACCTCGAATGAGCAGTTCTTC. The full variable domain, its missing parts supplied by reference TRBV7-6 and TRBJ2-1, is GAGVSQSPRYKVTKRGQDVALRCDPISGHVSLYWYRQALGQGPEFLTYFNYEAQQDKSGLPNDRFSAERPEGSISTLTIQRTEQRDSAMYRCASSFHNTGEGTSNEQFFGPGTRLTVL.

This clonotype has a handful of counts. The chain combines TRBV5-1 with TRBJ2-4; 9 bases align to TRBD2. CDR1 and CDR2 from the germline V gene are SGHRS and YFSETQ. The CDR3 runs to 19 residues. With V trimmed by 3 bases and J by 0 bases, 13 bases remained unmatched. CDR3 amino acids: CASSWRLAGTSGAKNIQYF. Here the CDR3 DNA reads TGCGCCAGCAGCTGGCGGCTAGCGGGAACATCCGGAGCCAAAAACATTCAGTACTTC.

The chain couples TRBV27 to TRBJ2-2; 8 nucleotides agree with TRBD1. CDR3 length equals 16 residues. The germline gives CDR1 MNHEY, CDR2 SMNVEV (reference sequence). V trimming: 5 bases; J trimming: 5 bases; junction bases outside the gene matches: 10. CDR3 in DNA: TGTGCCAGCAGTCTCGACAGGGGTTTAAGGACCGGGGAGCTGTTTTTT. Translated: CASSLDRGLRTGELFF.

The chain combines TRBV5-6 with TRBJ1-2, with D possibly being TRBD1 (5 bases). V was pared by 5 bases and J by 1 base, with 18 bases between. The length of the CDR3 is 16 residues. Germline CDR1 is SGHDT and CDR2 is YYEEEE. This chain's CDR3 is CASSGSETAHNYGYTF. DNA for the CDR3: TGTGCCAGCAGTGGATCCGAGACAGCTCATAACTATGGCTACACCTTC.

This clonotype has only a few counts. The CDR3 loop is CSAKTGTEQYF. In DNA form, the CDR3 reads TGCAGTGCAAAAACAGGGACCGAGCAGTACTTC. The gene calls are TRBV20-1 and TRBJ2-7; D possibly corresponds to TRBD1 (6 bases). The CDR3 sequence is 11 residues long. V lost 6 bases and J 6 bases, leaving 12 bases between the germline ends. Looked up from germline, CDR1 is DFQATT and CDR2 is SNEGSKA (reference sequence).

The chain joins TRBV7-2 to TRBJ2-7; TRBD1 is a possible D gene (5 bases). Trimming stripped 5 bases from V and 2 bases from J, with 16 bases between. Germline lookup yields CDR1 SGHTA and CDR2 FQGNSA. The CDR3 runs 15 residues. The CDR3, as DNA: TGTGCCAGCAGCCGAGTCAAGATAGGGGCCTACGAGCAGTACTTC. It encodes CASSRVKIGAYEQYF.

The V gene is TRBV15, the J gene TRBJ1-2; 7 nucleotides match TRBD1. Germline V gene lookup returns CDR1 LNHNV and CDR2 YYDKDF (reference sequence). The V and J ends lost 3 bases and 6 bases, in that order; junction bases with no gene match: 7. The CDR3 totals 14 residues. CDR3 amino acids: CATSSPGQLNGYTF. CDR3 bases: TGTGCCACCAGCAGCCCGGGACAGTTAAATGGCTACACCTTC.

The table lists this clonotype with a count of one. This sequence joins TRBV29-1 and TRBJ1-1; 9 positions agree with TRBD1. Germline trimming cut 6 bases from V and 5 bases from J; bases unmatched to any gene: 7. Germline V gives CDR1 SQVTM, CDR2 ANQGSEA. The length of the CDR3 is 13 residues. CDR3 coding DNA: TGCAGCGTGATTCCAGGGACAGGGACTGAAGCTTTCTTT. Protein product: CSVIPGTGTEAFF.

The chain is built from TRBV25-1 and TRBJ2-4; the D is unclear. V lost 1 base to trimming and J lost 13 bases, with 11 bases between them. The CDR3 has 12 residues. Germline CDR1 reads MGHDK; CDR2 reads SYGVNS. The CDR3 coding sequence is TGTGCCAGCAGTGAATGGTATAAGGAGCAGTACTTC. Its protein product is CASSEWYKEQYF.

This clonotype was picked up a small number of times. The chain employs TRBV20-1 and TRBJ2-7; maybe TRBD1 (5 bases). The CDR3 is 15 residues long. The germline V and J ends were trimmed by 3 bases and 2 bases, with 17 bases remaining between them. From germline, CDR1 is DFQATT and CDR2 SNEGSKA (reference sequence). CDR3 amino acids: CSARLTVGNTYEQYF. The CDR3 DNA sequence: TGCAGTGCTAGGCTGACAGTGGGAAATACCTACGAGCAGTACTTC.

V gene TRBV14 combines with J gene TRBJ1-2; D not certain. The germline CDR1 and CDR2 sequences are SGHDN and FVKESK. The CDR3 length is 16 residues. V was pared by 1 base and J by 3 bases, with 15 bases between. For the CDR3, the DNA is TGTGCCAGCAGCCAAGCCCGGTCCTCTGTTGACTATGGCTACACCTTC. This translates into CASSQARSSVDYGYTF.

The CDR3 loop reads CASSYSIPGQGDDEQFF. CDR3 nucleotides: TGTGCCAGCAGTTACTCGATCCCGGGACAGGGGGACGATGAGCAGTTCTTC. The chain employs TRBV6-6 and TRBJ2-1; 11 bases map to TRBD1. Unmatched junction bases numbered 9, after V lost 0 bases and J lost 8 bases. The V gene's germline CDR1 is MNHNY and CDR2 SVGAGI (reference sequence). The CDR3 is 17 residues long.

V is TRBV25-1 and J is TRBJ1-4; D is undetermined. Trimming took 4 bases from V and 2 from J, leaving 11 bases between them. The CDR3 loop spans 15 amino acids. In germline, CDR1 is MGHDK, CDR2 SYGVNS. CDR3 protein: CASSGRRGTNEKLFF. CDR3 nucleotides: TGTGCCAGCAGTGGACGGCGAGGGACTAATGAAAAACTGTTTTTT.

This clonotype has just a few counts. The V gene is TRBV5-5, the J gene TRBJ1-2, with D uncertain. V was clipped by 3 bases and J by 0 bases, with 12 bases between them. Looked up from germline, CDR1 is SGHKS and CDR2 is YYEKEE (reference sequence). CDR3 length equals 15 residues. The CDR3: CASSYRWETNYGYTF. The CDR3 nucleotides read TGTGCCAGCAGCTATCGCTGGGAAACTAACTATGGCTACACCTTC.

This clonotype was recorded only once. The J gene is TRBJ1-5, the V gene TRBV7-6; 7 bases are shared with TRBD1. Trimming cost V 3 bases and J 1 base; bases outside gene matches: 3. The CDR3 runs 15 residues. Germline lookup yields CDR1 SGHVS and CDR2 FNYEAQ. In DNA, the CDR3 is TGTGCCAGCAGCTTGCAGGGGGAGAGCAATCAGCCCCAGCATTTT. It codes for CASSLQGESNQPQHF.

The chain has TRBV12-3 or TRBV12-4 and TRBJ1-5; D remains unclear. Trimming removed 7 bases at V and 6 bases at J, with 16 bases between. This CDR3 spans 14 amino acids. This CDR3 reads CASNPGRGTQPQHF. CDR3 nucleotide sequence: TGTGCCAGCAATCCGGGGAGAGGTACTCAGCCCCAGCATTTT.

V gene TRBV4-1 combines with J gene TRBJ1-4; 7 bases align to TRBD1. The germline CDR1 and CDR2 sequences are MGHRA and YSYEKL. The CDR3 is 16 residues long. Trimming cost V 1 base and J 6 bases; bases outside gene matches: 8. CDR3 coding DNA: TGCGCCAGCAGCCAAGTTCCGCCGGACAGGCATGAAAAACTGTTTTTT. Translated, it gives CASSQVPPDRHEKLFF.

This chain joins TRBV6-6 and TRBJ2-5; TRBD2 aligns across 11 bases. Trimming at V came to 5 bases and at J to 4 bases, leaving 6 bases not matched to a gene. The CDR3 consists of 15 residues. CDR1 is MNHNY, CDR2 SVGAGI, per germline (reference sequence). The CDR3 DNA is TGTGCCAGCAGTCAACTAGCGGGGGTTCCAGAGACCCAGTACTTC. This codes for CASSQLAGVPETQYF.

The gene calls are TRBV12-3 or TRBV12-4 and TRBJ2-3; no clear D. Trimming took 2 bases from V and 4 from J, leaving 16 bases between them. The CDR3 length is 16 residues. CDR3 in DNA: TGTGCCAGCAGTTTAAGGAGCACTGTGAGAGCAGATACGCAGTATTTT. This gives the protein CASSLRSTVRADTQYF.

V and J are TRBV9 and TRBJ2-7; maybe TRBD1 (5 bases). The CDR3 is made up of 14 amino acids. V lost 0 bases and J lost 4, with 11 bases in between. Looked up from germline, CDR1 is SGDLS and CDR2 is YYNGEE. CDR3 residues: CASSVGIGDYEQYF. The CDR3 DNA reads as TGTGCCAGCAGCGTAGGAATAGGGGATTACGAGCAGTACTTC. Looking up the rest from reference TRBV9 and TRBJ2-7 gives the full variable domain: DSGVTQTPKHLITATGQRVTLRCSPRSGDLSVYWYQQSLDQGLQFLIQYYNGEERAKGNILERFSAQQFPDLHSELNLSSLELGDSALYFCASSVGIGDYEQYFGPGTRLTVT.